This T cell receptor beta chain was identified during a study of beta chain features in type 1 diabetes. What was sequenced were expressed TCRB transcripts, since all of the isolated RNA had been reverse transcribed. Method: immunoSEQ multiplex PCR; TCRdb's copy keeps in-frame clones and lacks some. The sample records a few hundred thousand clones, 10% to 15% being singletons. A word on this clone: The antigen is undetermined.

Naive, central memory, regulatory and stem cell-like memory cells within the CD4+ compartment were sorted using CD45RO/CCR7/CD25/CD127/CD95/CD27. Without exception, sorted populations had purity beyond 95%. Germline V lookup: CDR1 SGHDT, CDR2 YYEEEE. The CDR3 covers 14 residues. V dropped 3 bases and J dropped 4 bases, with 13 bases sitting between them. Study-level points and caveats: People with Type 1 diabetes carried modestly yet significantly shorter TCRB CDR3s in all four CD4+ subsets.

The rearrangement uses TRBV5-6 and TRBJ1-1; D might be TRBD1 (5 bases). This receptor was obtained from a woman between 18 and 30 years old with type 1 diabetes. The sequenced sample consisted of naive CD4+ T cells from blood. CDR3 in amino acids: CASSYAGGGTEAFF. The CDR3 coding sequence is TGTGCCAGCAGCTATGCCGGGGGAGGCACTGAAGCTTTCTTT.